Sequencing of this T cell receptor (beta chain) was carried out in a study of vaccination and CD4 T cells after COVID-19. As for the study in general: Samples after vaccination came a median around 70 days past dose two, ranging 14 to 241. Study conclusions and caveats: Relatively small numbers of convalescent patients were studied, with no early post-infection timepoints included.

This clonotype appeared once. Its specificity is unknown. Treatment denoted: roughly 10-day PBMC culture with coronavirus spike peptide pools or control peptides (ViraFEST assay). The germline V gene encodes CDR1 KGHSH and CDR2 LQKENI. Trimming left V 4 bases short and J 4 bases short, with 13 bases between. The CDR3 consists of 14 residues. Cultured CD4+ T-cell DNA underwent Oncomine TCR Beta short-read sequencing. TCRdb fed the PCR reads into MiXCR, producing one record per CDR3 protein. The sample carries some 25,000 distinct CDR3 sequences, more than 35% recorded once. This rearrangement joins TRBV18 to TRBJ1-2; TRBD1 might be the D (5 bases). This receptor was taken from a human donor who had recovered from COVID-19. Sequenced: CD4+ T cells from blood, cultured in vitro. The CDR3 protein is CASSQQANIYGYTF. As DNA, the CDR3 is TGTGCCAGCTCACAACAGGCGAACATCTATGGCTACACCTTC.